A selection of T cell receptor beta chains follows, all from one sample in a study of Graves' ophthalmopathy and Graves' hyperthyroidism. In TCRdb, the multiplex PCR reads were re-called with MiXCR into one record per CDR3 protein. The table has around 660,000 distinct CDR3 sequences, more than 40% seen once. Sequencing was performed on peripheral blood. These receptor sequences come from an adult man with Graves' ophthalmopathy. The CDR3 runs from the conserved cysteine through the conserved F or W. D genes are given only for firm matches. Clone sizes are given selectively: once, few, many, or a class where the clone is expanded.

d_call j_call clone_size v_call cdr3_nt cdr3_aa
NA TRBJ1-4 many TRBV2 TGTGCCAGCAGTGAAGTCGGAGGTAGCGGTGAAAAACTGTTTTTT CASSEVGGSGEKLFF
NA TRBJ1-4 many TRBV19 TGTGCCAGTAGTATCTTCGGGGCAACTAATGAAAAACTGTTTTTT CASSIFGATNEKLFF
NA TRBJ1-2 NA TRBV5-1 TGCGCCAGCAGCCAGGGAAGTTTGAACTATGGCTACACCTTC CASSQGSLNYGYTF
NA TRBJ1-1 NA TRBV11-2 TGTGCCAGCAGCCCTACAGGGATGGACCCTGAAGCTTTCTTT CASSPTGMDPEAFF
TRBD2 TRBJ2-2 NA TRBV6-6 TGTGCCAGCAGTATCCTAGCGGGAACCGGGGAGCTGTTTTTT CASSILAGTGELFF
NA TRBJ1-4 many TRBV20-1 TGCAGTGCTAGAGATATCGGTGGTGAAAAACTGTTTTTT CSARDIGGEKLFF
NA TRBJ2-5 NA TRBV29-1 TGCAGCGCCGGACTACAGCAAGAGACCCAGTACTTC CSAGLQQETQYF
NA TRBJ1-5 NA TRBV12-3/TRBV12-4 TGTGCCAGCAGTTTGACAGGCATAGATCAGCCCCAGCATTTT CASSLTGIDQPQHF
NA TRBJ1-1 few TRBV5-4 TGTGCCAGCAGCTTGGACGTTAAGGCAGGGTTCCGTGAAGCTTTCTTT CASSLDVKAGFREAFF
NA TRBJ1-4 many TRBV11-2 TGTGCCAGCAGCTTAGTGCAGGCGCCATATGAAAAACTGTTTTTT CASSLVQAPYEKLFF
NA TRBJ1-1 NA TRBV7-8 TGTGCCAGCAGCCGCCGGGATCGGGAAGGCGGCAGACGGGCTGAAGCTTTCTTT CASSRRDREGGRRAEAFF
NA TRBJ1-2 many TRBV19 TGTGCCAGTAGTATAGCCCAGGTCGGATATGGCTACACCTTC CASSIAQVGYGYTF
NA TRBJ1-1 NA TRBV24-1 TGTGCCACCAGTGGGGGCCCCTTT CATSGGPF
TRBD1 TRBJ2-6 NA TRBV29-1 TGCAGCGTTGAGACAGGGGGCAGGGGGGCCAACGTCCTGACTTTC CSVETGGRGANVLTF
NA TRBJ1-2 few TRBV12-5 TGTGCCAGCAGATCCGAGGGGGACAACTATGGCTACACCTTC CASRSEGDNYGYTF
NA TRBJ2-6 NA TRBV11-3 TGTGCCAGCAGCCTGGGACCGGGACAAGTTGTCTCTGGGGCCAACGTCCTGACTTTC CASSLGPGQVVSGANVLTF
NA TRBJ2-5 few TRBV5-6 TGTGCCAGCAGCTTGGGTCTTATTCGGCTAGAGACCCAGTACTTC CASSLGLIRLETQYF
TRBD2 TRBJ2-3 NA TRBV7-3 TGTGCCAGCAGCCTTACTAGCGGGGGGTTCGAAGATACGCAGTATTTT CASSLTSGGFEDTQYF
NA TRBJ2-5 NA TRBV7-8 TGTGCCAGCAGCTTAGCTTCGAATCAGCCCCAGTACTTC CASSLASNQPQYF
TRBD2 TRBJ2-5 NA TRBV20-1 TGCAGTGCTAGATCGACCGGGGGGACTGGACAAGAGACCCAGTACTTC CSARSTGGTGQETQYF
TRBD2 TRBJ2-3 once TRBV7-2 TGTGCCAGCAGCCCGGGGGGAGATACGCAGTATTTT CASSPGGDTQYF
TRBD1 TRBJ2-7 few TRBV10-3 TGTGCCATCAGTGAGTCTGGACAGGGGGACGAGCAGTACTTC CAISESGQGDEQYF
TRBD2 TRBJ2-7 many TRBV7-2 TGTGCCAGCAGCTTATGGCTAGCGGATTTCTACGAGCAGTACTTC CASSLWLADFYEQYF
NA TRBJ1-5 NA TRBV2 TGTGTCAGCAGTGAATGGGGTGGACTCAGTCAGCCCCAGCATTTT CVSSEWGGLSQPQHF
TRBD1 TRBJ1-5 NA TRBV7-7 TGTGCCAGCAGCTTTAACCGGACAGGGCAGGATCAGCCCCAGCATTTT CASSFNRTGQDQPQHF
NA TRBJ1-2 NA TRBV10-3 TGTGCCAGCAGTTACTCAGGACTAGCGGGAGAAGATGGCTACACCTTC CASSYSGLAGEDGYTF
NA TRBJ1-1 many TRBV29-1 TGCAGCGTTGAATACACTAGGAACACTGAAGCTTTCTTT CSVEYTRNTEAFF
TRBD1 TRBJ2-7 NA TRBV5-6 TGTGCCAGCAGCTCCAACAGGGGGGAGCAGTACTTC CASSSNRGEQYF
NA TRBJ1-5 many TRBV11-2 TGTGCCAGCAGCTCGGAAAATCAGCCCCAGCATTTT CASSSENQPQHF
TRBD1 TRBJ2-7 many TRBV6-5 TGTGCCAGCAGAGGACAGGGCCCCTCCTACGAGCAGTACTTC CASRGQGPSYEQYF
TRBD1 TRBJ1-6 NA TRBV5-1 TGCGCCAGCAGCAGGCAGGGGGCGAATAATTCACCCCTCCACTTT CASSRQGANNSPLHF
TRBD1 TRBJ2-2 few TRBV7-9 TGTGCCAGCACCTATGGGACAGGTGCGAACACCGGGGAGCTGTTTTTT CASTYGTGANTGELFF
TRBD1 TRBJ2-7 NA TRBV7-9 TGTGCCAGCAGCTCGGGACAGGTTTTGGACGAGCAGTACTTC CASSSGQVLDEQYF
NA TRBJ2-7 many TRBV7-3 TGTGCCAGCAGCTTACTTTGGGGTTCCGAGCAGTACTTC CASSLLWGSEQYF
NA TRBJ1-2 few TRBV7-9 TGTGCCAGCAGCTTAGGGCAGGGGTTCGATGGCTACACCTTC CASSLGQGFDGYTF
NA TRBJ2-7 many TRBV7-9 TGTGCCAGCAGCCTCCCCGGGACCTTGAACTACGAGCAGTACTTC CASSLPGTLNYEQYF
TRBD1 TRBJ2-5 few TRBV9 TGTGCCAGCAGCGTAGGTGACAGGGGCTTAGAGACCCAGTACTTC CASSVGDRGLETQYF
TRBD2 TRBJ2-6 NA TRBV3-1 TGTGCCAGCAGCCGCGGAGCGGGAGGCTCTGGGGCCAACGTCCTGACTTTC CASSRGAGGSGANVLTF
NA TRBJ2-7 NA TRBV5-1 TGCGCCAGCAGCTTACAAATAGGGGCGAACTACGAGCAGTACTTC CASSLQIGANYEQYF
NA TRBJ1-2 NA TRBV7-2 TGTGCCAGCAGCTTTCGGGACGGTGCGGATGGCTACACCTTC CASSFRDGADGYTF
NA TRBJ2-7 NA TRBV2 TGTGCCAGCAGTGAACGGGACGGCGTATCCTACGAGCAGTACTTC CASSERDGVSYEQYF
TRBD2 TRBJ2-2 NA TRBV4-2 TGTGCCAGCAGCCAAAGTCTAGCGGTCACCGGGGAGCTGTTTTTT CASSQSLAVTGELFF
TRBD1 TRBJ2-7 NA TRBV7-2 TGTGCCAGCAGCTTAGAAAGACAGGGGGAGGGCGGGGAGCTGTACTTC CASSLERQGEGGELYF
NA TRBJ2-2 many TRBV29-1 TGCAGCGTTGAGAGTATCGGGGAGCTGTTTTTT CSVESIGELFF
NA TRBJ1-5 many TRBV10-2 TGCGCCAGCAGTGAGGGGGGAACTCAGCCCCAGCATTTT CASSEGGTQPQHF
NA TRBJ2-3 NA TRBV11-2 TGTGCCAGCAGCTTTGGGACGCCCACAGATACGCAGTATTTT CASSFGTPTDTQYF